The 6 T cell receptor beta chains listed next were all sequenced from one sample in a study of blood T cell repertoires in COVID-19. TCRdb's table, derived via immunoSEQ multiplex PCR, lists solely in-frame clones and lacks some. Of some 320,000 clones listed, 90% were seen once; the top ten hold 3.5% to 5%. The sequenced sample was PBMCs or T cells enriched from blood (not recorded which). These receptors were obtained from a woman in her 30s who had been exposed to COVID-19.

This clone was seen a single time. This chain links TRBV7-2 with TRBJ1-4, with a weak D call TRBD1 (6 bases). The germline V gene has CDR1 SGHTA and CDR2 FQGNSA. V was cut by 1 base and J by 8 bases, with 14 bases left in between. This CDR3 contains 15 residues. Here the CDR3 reads CASSLGGRGMEKLFF. The CDR3 DNA follows: TGTGCCAGCAGCTTAGGAGGCAGGGGTATGGAAAAACTGTTTTTT. The whole variable domain, filled in from reference TRBV7-2 and TRBJ1-4, reads GAGVSQSPSNKVTEKGKDVELRCDPISGHTALYWYRQSLGQGLEFLIYFQGNSAPDKSGLPSDRFSAERTGGSVSTLTIQRTQQEDSAVYLCASSLGGRGMEKLFFGSGTQLSVL.

The genes are TRBV5-1 and TRBJ1-3, with D unclear. In germline, CDR1 is SGHRS, CDR2 YFSETQ. Trimming pared 0 bases from V and 0 bases from J, leaving 10 bases between. The CDR3 has 16 amino acids. CDR3 loop: CASSLAQQSSGNTIYF. The DNA of the CDR3 is TGCGCCAGCAGCTTGGCACAACAAAGCTCTGGAAACACCATATATTTT.

The chain uses TRBV12-3 or TRBV12-4 and TRBJ1-1; 8 bases agree with TRBD1. This CDR3 region has 13 residues. V gave up 5 bases and J gave up 3 bases; unmatched junction bases: 2. The CDR3 loop reads CASSTGGYTEAFF. For the CDR3, the DNA is TGTGCCAGCAGTACAGGGGGATACACTGAAGCTTTCTTT.

This chain uses TRBV18 with TRBJ1-2, with D possibly being TRBD1 (5 bases). V lost 6 bases, J lost 6 bases, and 11 bases lay in between. The CDR3 loop spans 12 amino acids. The germline V gene encodes CDR1 KGHSH and CDR2 LQKENI. The CDR3 sequence: CASSSQGDGYTF. CDR3 nucleotides: TGTGCCAGCTCCTCCCAAGGGGATGGCTACACCTTC.

V usage is TRBV9 and J usage is TRBJ1-4; tentative D call: TRBD1 (6 bases). CDR3 length: 14 amino acids. Trimming took off 5 bases at V and 3 bases at J, with 11 bases between the two ends. Germline V gene lookup returns CDR1 SGDLS and CDR2 YYNGEE. CDR3 sequence: CASSETGSNEKLFF. The CDR3 nucleotides read TGTGCCAGCAGTGAAACAGGGTCTAATGAAAAACTGTTTTTT.

This chain's CDR3 is CASSVGLRGGYQETQYF. The CDR3 region has the DNA TGTGCCAGCAGCGTAGGTCTTAGGGGGGGGTACCAAGAGACCCAGTACTTC. This rearrangement joins TRBV9 to TRBJ2-5, with D tentatively TRBD2 (7 bases). Germline CDR1 is SGDLS and CDR2 is YYNGEE. The CDR3 has 17 amino acids. The V end lost 0 bases, the J end lost 0 bases, and 15 bases lay between the germline ends.